The sequence of this TCR beta chain was determined in a study of shared clonotypes between healthy human individuals. This CDR3 contains 14 residues. The V gene's germline CDR1 is SGHDT and CDR2 YYEEEE. The J segment lost 6 bases and the V segment lost 4 bases, leaving 10 bases of the junction unmatched. Clones were sequenced by immunoSEQ multiplex PCR, and TCRdb holds only the in-frame ones, with some missing. The repertoire holds 2 million to 2.5 million clones, with nearly 97% as singletons. V is TRBV5-6 and J is TRBJ2-7, with 7 positions matching TRBD1. Sequenced input: naive CD4+ T cells sorted from blood. The subset was: CD45RA+ positively selected. This TCR was recovered from a man between 18 and 35 years old in good health. CDR3 in amino acids: CASSVRDRVSEQYF. CDR3 coding DNA: TGTGCCAGCAGCGTCCGGGACAGAGTCAGCGAGCAGTACTTC.